These 8 T cell receptor beta chains originate from one sample sequenced in a study of CD4 T cells in relation to SARS-CoV-2 and coronaviruses. These receptors lack a known antigen. The unexposed donors gave CD4+ T cells in about 2010-2019, prior to COVID-19. The cells were cultured for about ten days before CD4+ T cells were isolated. Measured with immunoSEQ multiplex PCR; TCRdb has only the in-frame clones, and not every one. The sample holds approximately 25,000 clones, roughly 76% seen once. The sequenced sample consisted of CD4+ T cells from PBMCs, cultured in vitro. Receptors originate from a human donor in good health.

The chain is built from TRBV7-2 and TRBJ1-3; D is uncertain. CDR3 size: 13 residues. Germline V gene sequence: CDR1 SGHTA, CDR2 FQGNSA. V shed 1 base and J shed 4 bases, with 5 bases lying between them. CDR3: CASSLVEGNTIYF. The CDR3 DNA is TGTGCCAGCAGCTTAGTAGAGGGAAACACCATATATTTT.

The V and J genes are TRBV4-3 and TRBJ1-1; possibly TRBD1 for D (6 bases). The CDR3 is 13 residues long. Trimming took off 1 base at V and 11 bases at J, with 14 bases between the two ends. Per the germline V gene, CDR1 is LGHNA and CDR2 is YSLEER. CDR3 loop: CASSQVGGRKAFF. The CDR3 DNA sequence: TGCGCCAGCAGCCAAGTAGGGGGGCGAAAGGCTTTCTTT.

This clone has only one observation. This chain links TRBV4-3 with TRBJ2-3; 7 bases are shared with TRBD2. Germline V gene sequence: CDR1 LGHNA, CDR2 YSLEER. The CDR3 runs 14 residues. Trimming at V came to 6 bases and at J to 4 bases, leaving 7 bases not matched to a gene. The DNA for the CDR3 is TGCGCCAGCAGTTTCGGCGGGAGCTCAGATACGCAGTATTTT. Its translation is CASSFGGSSDTQYF.

The rearrangement joins TRBV3-1 (or the pseudogene TRBV3-2) to TRBJ1-1; D is possibly TRBD1 (6 bases). The CDR3 has 15 amino acids. Germline V gene sequence: CDR1 LGHDT, CDR2 YNNKEL (reference sequence). V lost 4 bases, J lost 1 base, and 13 bases lay in between. The CDR3 coding sequence is TGTGCCAGCAGCCCTTCGGGACAACCGAACACTGAAGCTTTCTTT. Protein: CASSPSGQPNTEAFF.

The chain links TRBV6-5 to TRBJ1-2; tentatively, D is TRBD1 (6 bases). Germline CDR1 MNHEY, CDR2 SVGAGI. The CDR3 length is 14 residues. The V gene lost 10 bases and the J gene lost 8 bases, with 23 bases spanning the gap. The CDR3 here is CATVRDTRFEGYTF. The CDR3 nucleotides read TGTGCCACCGTCCGGGACACGAGGTTTGAGGGCTACACCTTC.

This chain links TRBV5-1 with TRBJ2-7; 11 nucleotides align to TRBD1. This CDR3 comprises 13 residues. V shed 6 bases, J shed 4 bases, and the junction held 3 bases outside the gene matches. Germline CDR1 reads SGHRS; CDR2 reads YFSETQ. The CDR3 region has the DNA TGCGCCAGCACAGGACAGGGGGCTTACGAGCAGTACTTC. Residues: CASTGQGAYEQYF.

Only a few counts were recorded for this clone. The J gene is TRBJ2-7, the V gene TRBV18, with TRBD1 matching over 7 bases. The CDR3 runs 16 residues. Germline V gene sequence: CDR1 KGHSH, CDR2 LQKENI. Germline trimming cut 3 bases from V and 1 base from J; bases unmatched to any gene: 9. The CDR3 DNA follows: TGTGCCAGCTCACCTAGGGCACAGGGGAAATCCTACGAGCAGTACTTC. Its translation is CASSPRAQGKSYEQYF.

The V call is TRBV4-3, the J call TRBJ2-1; D may be TRBD1 or TRBD2 (7 bases each). The CDR3 has 16 amino acids. Germline CDR1 LGHNA, CDR2 YSLEER. Deletions cut 0 bases from V and 3 bases from J, with 12 bases between. In nucleotides, the CDR3 is TGCGCCAGCAGCCAAGATCCAGGGGGGGTCTACAATGAGCAGTTCTTC. Translated: CASSQDPGGVYNEQFF.